Given below is one TCR beta chain in context. The germline CDR1 and CDR2 sequences are SGDLS and YYNGEE. The CDR3 has 17 residues. The V end was cut by 0 bases, the J end by 0 bases, with 13 bases between. Samples came from healthy bone marrow donors. Primers included in the PCR were 60 Vbeta and 13 Jbeta primers. Generated by immunoSEQ multiplex PCR, the TCRdb table keeps only in-frame clones and is missing some. The sample carries some 210,000 clones, approximately 82% recorded once. This record belongs to a study of cytomegalovirus exposure and HLA in healthy donors. The rearrangement uses TRBV9 and TRBJ2-1; tentatively, D is TRBD2 (6 bases). The clonotype comes from a male donor in good health and CMV-seronegative. Sample: PBMCs. The CDR3 loop is CASSVDGGESSYNEQFF. CDR3 DNA: TGTGCCAGCAGCGTAGACGGCGGGGAGAGCTCCTACAATGAGCAGTTCTTC.